The rows below give T cell receptor beta chains drawn from one sample of a study of regulatory T cells in long-lasting Graves disease. TCRdb itself ran the multiplex PCR reads through MiXCR, one entry per CDR3 protein. The repertoire consists of approximately 400,000 distinct CDR3 sequences, with roughly 25% occurring once and the leading ten covering less than 30%. The specimen comprised peripheral blood mononuclear cells (PBMCs), sampled when the disease was refractory, from a patient treated with antithyroid drugs. These receptors originate from a woman in her 40s with Graves disease. The CDR3 runs from the conserved cysteine through the conserved F or W. The order of the fields is D gene, J gene, clone size, V gene, CDR3 DNA, CDR3 protein. A D gene is named only where the DNA matches it firmly. The listing skips clone size in some rows; elsewhere it reads once, few, many or a size class.

D gene: -; J gene: TRBJ1-3; clone size: -; V gene: TRBV10-3; CDR3 DNA: TGTGCCAGCTTTAATGGAAACACCATATATTTT; CDR3 protein: CASFNGNTIYF
D gene: -; J gene: TRBJ2-7; clone size: few; V gene: TRBV6-1; CDR3 DNA: TGTGCCAGCAGTACGGGGACTTTGCGCTACGAGCAGTACTTC; CDR3 protein: CASSTGTLRYEQYF
D gene: TRBD2; J gene: TRBJ2-2; clone size: many; V gene: TRBV11-1; CDR3 DNA: TGTGCCAGCAGCCAAAGGTGGCTAGCGGGAGGTAGCACCGGGGAGCTGTTTTTT; CDR3 protein: CASSQRWLAGGSTGELFF
D gene: -; J gene: TRBJ1-4; clone size: many; V gene: TRBV6-2/TRBV6-3; CDR3 DNA: TGTGCCAGCAGTTACTCAGAGAATGAAAAACTGTTTTTT; CDR3 protein: CASSYSENEKLFF
D gene: -; J gene: TRBJ2-5; clone size: -; V gene: TRBV6-2/TRBV6-3; CDR3 DNA: TGTGCCAGCAGTGAAGTAAAGCCAGAGACCCAGTACTTC; CDR3 protein: CASSEVKPETQYF
D gene: TRBD1; J gene: TRBJ1-5; clone size: many; V gene: TRBV28; CDR3 DNA: TGTGCCAGCAGTTTACGGGACAGGGGCCGTCAGCCCCAGCATTTT; CDR3 protein: CASSLRDRGRQPQHF
D gene: TRBD1; J gene: TRBJ1-2; clone size: -; V gene: TRBV6-5; CDR3 DNA: TGTGCCAGCAGTTACTCAATTTTTTGGGACAGGGAGTATTATGGCTACACCTTC; CDR3 protein: CASSYSIFWDREYYGYTF
D gene: TRBD1; J gene: TRBJ2-7; clone size: many; V gene: TRBV6-5; CDR3 DNA: TGTGCCAGCAGTTATCCCCGGGACAGGTACGAGCAGTACTTC; CDR3 protein: CASSYPRDRYEQYF
D gene: -; J gene: TRBJ1-5; clone size: -; V gene: TRBV15; CDR3 DNA: TGTGCCACCAGCAGAGAAGGTTATAGCAATCAGCCCCAGCATTTT; CDR3 protein: CATSREGYSNQPQHF
D gene: TRBD2; J gene: TRBJ2-5; clone size: -; V gene: TRBV4-1; CDR3 DNA: TGCGCCAGCGGGGGACTAGCGGGCTCAGGCACCCAGTACTTC; CDR3 protein: CASGGLAGSGTQYF
D gene: -; J gene: TRBJ1-1; clone size: many; V gene: TRBV7-9; CDR3 DNA: TGTGCCAGCAGGTCTCTCGAGGTGACTGAAGCTTTCTTT; CDR3 protein: CASRSLEVTEAFF
D gene: -; J gene: TRBJ2-7; clone size: many; V gene: TRBV2; CDR3 DNA: TGTGCCAGCAGTGAAGGGCAGAACTCCTACGAGCAGTACTTC; CDR3 protein: CASSEGQNSYEQYF
D gene: -; J gene: TRBJ1-1; clone size: many; V gene: TRBV2; CDR3 DNA: TGTGCCAGCAGTGAAAGGGTACCCACTGAAGCTTTCTTT; CDR3 protein: CASSERVPTEAFF
D gene: -; J gene: TRBJ2-5; clone size: many; V gene: TRBV11-2; CDR3 DNA: TGTGCCAGCAGCACCCCGACAGGCTCTCGTCAAGAGACCCAGTACTTC; CDR3 protein: CASSTPTGSRQETQYF
D gene: TRBD1; J gene: TRBJ2-5; clone size: -; V gene: TRBV10-1; CDR3 DNA: TGCGCCAGCAGGGCCGGGACAGCCGCCAGGGAGGAGACCCAGTACTTC; CDR3 protein: CASRAGTAAREETQYF
D gene: -; J gene: TRBJ2-2; clone size: -; V gene: TRBV5-5; CDR3 DNA: TGTGCCAGCAGCTTAACCGGGGCAGCCATTAACACCGGGGAGCTGTTTTTT; CDR3 protein: CASSLTGAAINTGELFF
D gene: TRBD2; J gene: TRBJ2-5; clone size: -; V gene: TRBV4-1; CDR3 DNA: TGCGCCAGCAGCCAACGGGGGGGTATTGAAGAGACCCAGTACTTC; CDR3 protein: CASSQRGGIEETQYF
D gene: -; J gene: TRBJ2-7; clone size: -; V gene: TRBV9; CDR3 DNA: TGTGCCAGCAGCGTAGAGGGGGGCCGGGGCCCCTACGAGCAGTACTTC; CDR3 protein: CASSVEGGRGPYEQYF
D gene: -; J gene: TRBJ2-6; clone size: -; V gene: TRBV20-1; CDR3 DNA: TGCAGTGCTAGACCCCCTTGGGGCAACCAACGACGCGGCTCCTCTGGGGCCAACGTCCTGACTTTC; CDR3 protein: CSARPPWGNQRRGSSGANVLTF
D gene: -; J gene: TRBJ2-4; clone size: many; V gene: TRBV19; CDR3 DNA: TGTGCCAGTAGTGCAACAGGATTCGGAAACATTCAGTACTTC; CDR3 protein: CASSATGFGNIQYF
D gene: -; J gene: TRBJ1-5; clone size: few; V gene: TRBV6-1; CDR3 DNA: TGTGCCAGCAACAGGGAGTATAGCAATCAGCCCCAGCATTTT; CDR3 protein: CASNREYSNQPQHF
D gene: -; J gene: TRBJ1-1; clone size: many; V gene: TRBV28; CDR3 DNA: TGTGCCAGCAGCACAGGGCACACTGAAGCTTTCTTT; CDR3 protein: CASSTGHTEAFF
D gene: TRBD2; J gene: TRBJ2-1; clone size: -; V gene: TRBV12-3/TRBV12-4; CDR3 DNA: TGTGCCAGCAGCCAAACAGCGGGAGCAGCGCATGAGCAGTTCTTC; CDR3 protein: CASSQTAGAAHEQFF
D gene: TRBD1; J gene: TRBJ1-2; clone size: -; V gene: TRBV20-1; CDR3 DNA: TGCAGTGCTGGAGGGTCGGGCAGGGGGAGCTACACCTTC; CDR3 protein: CSAGGSGRGSYTF
D gene: TRBD1; J gene: TRBJ2-1; clone size: -; V gene: TRBV6-5; CDR3 DNA: TGTGCCAGCAGTTTTTTCGATTTCCGGGACAGAGACTACAATGAGCAGTTCTTC; CDR3 protein: CASSFFDFRDRDYNEQFF
D gene: TRBD1; J gene: TRBJ2-2; clone size: -; V gene: TRBV7-8; CDR3 DNA: TGTGCCAGCAGCTTGTTAGGGACAGTGAACACCGGGGAGCTGTTTTTT; CDR3 protein: CASSLLGTVNTGELFF
D gene: TRBD1; J gene: TRBJ2-4; clone size: -; V gene: TRBV5-1; CDR3 DNA: TGCGCCAGCAGCACATCAGGGGGCAAAAACATTCAGTACTTC; CDR3 protein: CASSTSGGKNIQYF
D gene: -; J gene: TRBJ2-7; clone size: few; V gene: TRBV6-5; CDR3 DNA: TGTGCCAGCAGTTACAGCACAGGATGGTACGAGCAGTACTTC; CDR3 protein: CASSYSTGWYEQYF
D gene: -; J gene: TRBJ1-1; clone size: -; V gene: TRBV25-1; CDR3 DNA: TGTGCCAGCAGTGAGGGGCTTGAAGCTTTCTTT; CDR3 protein: CASSEGLEAFF
D gene: TRBD1; J gene: TRBJ2-7; clone size: few; V gene: TRBV6-6; CDR3 DNA: TGTGCCAGCAGTTACTCGAGGGGACAGGGAAGGGCGGGCTCCTACGAGCAGTACTTC; CDR3 protein: CASSYSRGQGRAGSYEQYF
D gene: TRBD1; J gene: TRBJ2-7; clone size: many; V gene: TRBV10-3; CDR3 DNA: TGTGCCATCACCATGATACCCGGACAGGGGAGGGAGTACTTC; CDR3 protein: CAITMIPGQGREYF
D gene: TRBD2; J gene: TRBJ2-1; clone size: once; V gene: TRBV7-2; CDR3 DNA: TGTGCCAGCAGCAAACTAGCGACTTCCTACAATGAGCAGTTCTTC; CDR3 protein: CASSKLATSYNEQFF
D gene: -; J gene: TRBJ2-3; clone size: -; V gene: TRBV13; CDR3 DNA: TGTGCCAGCAGCTTGCCGGGACACCACACAGATACGCAGTATTTT; CDR3 protein: CASSLPGHHTDTQYF
D gene: TRBD1; J gene: TRBJ1-1; clone size: many; V gene: TRBV28; CDR3 DNA: TGTGCCAGCAGTTTGGGGGACAGGGGATTTGCTGAAGCTTTCTTT; CDR3 protein: CASSLGDRGFAEAFF
D gene: TRBD2; J gene: TRBJ2-5; clone size: many; V gene: TRBV12-3/TRBV12-4; CDR3 DNA: TGTGCCAGCAGCCAAAGACTAGCGGGAGTGGAGACCCAGTACTTC; CDR3 protein: CASSQRLAGVETQYF
D gene: -; J gene: TRBJ2-6; clone size: few; V gene: TRBV19; CDR3 DNA: TGTGCCAGTAGTATTGCAGGGGTGCCCTCTGGGGCCAACGTCCTGACTTTC; CDR3 protein: CASSIAGVPSGANVLTF
D gene: -; J gene: TRBJ1-1; clone size: many; V gene: TRBV28; CDR3 DNA: TGTGCCAGCAGTCAAACAGGTCCGAGTGGGAACACTGAAGCTTTCTTT; CDR3 protein: CASSQTGPSGNTEAFF
D gene: -; J gene: TRBJ2-7; clone size: many; V gene: TRBV7-9; CDR3 DNA: TGTGCCAGCAGCTTCCAGCGCCATGTCGTCCACGAGCAGTACTTC; CDR3 protein: CASSFQRHVVHEQYF
D gene: -; J gene: TRBJ2-7; clone size: many; V gene: TRBV2; CDR3 DNA: TGTGCCAGCAGTGACAGGGGTTCCGCCTACGAGCAGTACTTC; CDR3 protein: CASSDRGSAYEQYF
D gene: -; J gene: TRBJ1-2; clone size: -; V gene: TRBV19; CDR3 DNA: TGTGCCAGTGGGCGGTATGGCTACACCTTC; CDR3 protein: CASGRYGYTF
D gene: TRBD2; J gene: TRBJ2-1; clone size: few; V gene: TRBV12-3/TRBV12-4; CDR3 DNA: TGTGCCAGCAGCCCCATTGCTAGCGGGATGTCCTACAATGAGCAGTTCTTC; CDR3 protein: CASSPIASGMSYNEQFF
D gene: -; J gene: TRBJ1-4; clone size: few; V gene: TRBV25-1; CDR3 DNA: TGTGCCAGCAGTGAATATCCCGGTCTCGGGCTTGAAAAACTGTTTTTT; CDR3 protein: CASSEYPGLGLEKLFF
D gene: TRBD1; J gene: TRBJ1-5; clone size: many; V gene: TRBV28; CDR3 DNA: TGTGCCAGCAGCCAAGGGACAGCTGGTAGCAATCAGCCCCAGCATTTT; CDR3 protein: CASSQGTAGSNQPQHF
D gene: -; J gene: TRBJ2-7; clone size: many; V gene: TRBV11-2; CDR3 DNA: TGTGCCAGCAGCTTTAGCAGGGGCTACGAGCAGTACTTC; CDR3 protein: CASSFSRGYEQYF